This T cell receptor (beta chain) stems from a study of T cell repertoires in ileal Crohn's disease. Study as a whole: Patients had a median roughly 8-year disease duration, and around 35% were active smokers. Study-wide points: Endoscopic recurrence occurred in every patient whose clonality exceeded 26.8%.

As for this clone: Its target is unknown.

Libraries were prepared by immunoSEQ multiplex PCR; TCRdb keeps only in-frame clonotypes and omits some of them. This table holds 4,000 to 6,000 clones, 80% to 90% found once. Time point defined: proximal margin of the surgical specimen (macroscopically non-inflamed). Germline V gene lookup returns CDR1 KGHSH and CDR2 LQKENI. V shed 4 bases, J shed 5 bases, and the junction held 13 bases outside the gene matches. CDR3 length: 16 amino acids. Sequencing was carried out using ileal tissue. This chain joins TRBV18 and TRBJ2-7; 8 bases map to TRBD2. The clonotype was recovered from an adult with Crohn's disease. The CDR3 region is CASSQIVGGAGNEQYF. CDR3 coding DNA: TGTGCCAGCTCACAAATAGTCGGGGGGGCTGGTAACGAGCAGTACTTC.